These 29 T cell receptor beta chains originate from one sample sequenced in a study of blood T cells in healthy people across ages. Using a J-beta primer mix together with a sample-barcoded 5' primer, a second PCR was run for roughly 6 to 12 cycles. TCRdb reprocessed the 5' RACE reads with MiXCR, giving one entry per CDR3 protein. The top ten hold 15% to 20% of the sample, which has about 1 million distinct CDR3 sequences, roughly 45% seen once. The sequenced sample was blood. These receptors were obtained from a woman aged 60-75 years in good health.

Comment on this clonotype: Germline and junction disagree at one end, which may indicate a read error. J is TRBJ2-7 and V is TRBV20-1; TRBD2 matches 8 bases. The DNA end lines up better with TRBJ2-5; the J call may be wrong. The germline V gene encodes CDR1 DFQATT and CDR2 SNEGSKA (reference sequence). CDR3 length: 15 residues. CDR3 bases: TGCGGTGCTAGAGATCACCGGGAGGGCCGAGAGACCCAGTACTTC. Encoded protein: CGARDHREGRETQYF.

Regarding this clonotype: This is likely an artifact of a read error, given a far larger clone one base away. This chain links TRBV7-2 with TRBJ2-1; D ambiguous. The end of the DNA aligns better with TRBJ2-7, so the J call may be wrong. Germline V lookup: CDR1 SGHTA, CDR2 FQGNSA. CDR3 length: 11 amino acids. The CDR3 loop is CASSSTYGQYF. DNA of the CDR3: TGTGCCAGCAGCTCCACCTACGGGCAGTACTTC.

CDR3 in amino acids: CASSWTSGRYFNEQFF. The CDR3 nucleotides are TGTGCCAGCAGCTGGACTAGCGGGAGGTATTTCAATGAGCAGTTCTTC. J is TRBJ2-1 and V is TRBV7-3; 14 positions match TRBD2. This CDR3 region has 16 residues. CDR1 and CDR2 from the germline V gene are SGHTA and FQGTGA. Unmatched junction bases numbered 5, after V lost 4 bases and J lost 6 bases.

The rearrangement uses TRBV6-1 and TRBJ2-5; the D gene is possibly TRBD2 (5 bases). CDR1 and CDR2 from the germline V gene are MNHNS and SASEGT. Deletions cut 6 bases from V and 4 bases from J, with 12 bases between. The CDR3 is made up of 13 amino acids. The CDR3 DNA follows: TGTGCCAGCAGGGTGGACTGGCTAGAGACCCAGTACTTC. This sequence encodes CASRVDWLETQYF.

J is TRBJ2-7 and V is TRBV20-1; D may be TRBD1 (6 bases). Deletions cut 2 bases from V and 3 bases from J, with 23 bases between. Germline V gene lookup returns CDR1 DFQATT and CDR2 SNEGSKA (reference sequence). The CDR3 consists of 17 residues. CDR3: CSARPTTITGSYYEQYF. CDR3 nucleotide sequence: TGCAGTGCTAGACCTACAACAATAACAGGGTCCTACTACGAGCAGTACTTC.

In this sample, this clonotype turned up a few times. The rearrangement joins TRBV4-2 to TRBJ2-3; D is perhaps TRBD2 (5 bases). V was clipped by 1 base and J by 4 bases, with 9 bases between them. This CDR3 region has 14 residues. Germline V gene lookup returns CDR1 LGHNA and CDR2 YNFKEQ. This CDR3 reads CASSQVWRPDTQYF. The CDR3, as DNA: TGTGCCAGCAGCCAAGTTTGGAGGCCAGATACGCAGTATTTT.

The chain links TRBV12-3 or TRBV12-4 to TRBJ2-1, with 7 bases matching TRBD2. CDR3 size: 15 residues. Losses at the gene ends were 6 bases for V and 9 bases for J; bases not matched to a gene: 14. In nucleotides, the CDR3 is TGTGCCAGCAGGATTAGCGGGCCTCCTACGGCTGAGCAGTTCTTC. It translates to CASRISGPPTAEQFF.

This chain uses TRBV12-3 or TRBV12-4 with TRBJ2-7; D call uncertain. Trimming removed 5 bases at V and 6 bases at J, with 14 bases between. The CDR3 contains 13 residues. CDR3 DNA: TGTGCCAGCAGTCCTGACACCCCTCTCGAGCAGTACTTC. This sequence encodes CASSPDTPLEQYF.

This rearrangement joins TRBV6-2 or TRBV6-3 to TRBJ2-4, with D uncertain. The J call may not be correct, given that the DNA end is closer to TRBJ2-7. The CDR3 sequence is 15 residues long. From germline, CDR1 is MNHEY and CDR2 SVGEGT. CDR3 sequence: CASSYLPGRWYEQYF. Written as DNA, the CDR3 is TGTGCCAGCAGTTACCTTCCAGGTCGGTGGTACGAGCAGTACTTC.

The chain recombines TRBV5-1 with TRBJ2-7, with D perhaps assigned TRBD1 or TRBD2 (5 bases each). The length of the CDR3 is 16 residues. V dropped 4 bases and J dropped 3 bases, with 20 bases sitting between them. Germline V gives CDR1 SGHRS, CDR2 YFSETQ. Here the CDR3 reads CASSPESGTMLYEQYF. Here the CDR3 DNA reads TGCGCCAGCAGCCCGGAGTCCGGGACGATGCTCTACGAGCAGTACTTC.

The genes are TRBV3-1 and TRBJ2-6; 9 bases map to TRBD1. Trimming cost V 2 bases and J 0 bases; bases outside gene matches: 5. Germline V lookup: CDR1 LGHDT, CDR2 YNNKEL (reference sequence). This CDR3 region has 18 residues. In DNA, the CDR3 is TGTGCCAGCAGCCAAAGGGGACAGGGCAACTCTGGGGCCAACGTCCTGACTTTC. Encoded protein: CASSQRGQGNSGANVLTF.

This clonotype was detected only a few times. V gene TRBV20-1 combines with J gene TRBJ1-3; possibly TRBD1 for D (5 bases). Germline CDR1 is DFQATT and CDR2 is SNEGSKA (reference sequence). The CDR3 consists of 16 residues. Trimming pared 0 bases from V and 0 bases from J, leaving 12 bases between. For the CDR3, the DNA is TGCAGTGCTAGAGATTTGGACACCTCCTCTGGAAACACCATATATTTT. It encodes CSARDLDTSSGNTIYF.

The chain couples TRBV20-1 to TRBJ2-5; 10 bases are shared with TRBD2. CDR3 length: 14 amino acids. Germline CDR1 is DFQATT and CDR2 is SNEGSKA (reference sequence). The J segment lost 2 bases and the V segment lost 4 bases, leaving 4 bases of the junction unmatched. CDR3 sequence: CSATGLAEQETQYF. CDR3 nucleotides: TGCAGTGCTACCGGACTAGCGGAACAAGAGACCCAGTACTTC.

CDR3 sequence reads: CASSLRGGEEGRFF. Written as DNA, the CDR3 is TGTGCCAGCAGTTTAAGAGGGGGCGAGGAGGGGCGGTTCTTC. The rearrangement joins TRBV12-3 or TRBV12-4 to TRBJ2-1, with a weak D call TRBD1 (7 bases). Between the trimmed V and J ends, which lost 2 bases and 15 bases, there was a span of 20 bases. The length of the CDR3 is 14 residues.

This clonotype was picked up a small number of times. This rearrangement joins TRBV20-1 to TRBJ1-2, with D hard to call. CDR3 length: 18 amino acids. The V gene lost 0 bases and the J gene lost 2 bases, with 22 bases spanning the gap. Germline V CDR1 and CDR2: DFQATT, SNEGSKA (reference sequence). The CDR3 nucleotides are TGCAGTGCTAGAGATAAGGGAATCCCGCAGAGTGCGAACTATGGCTACACCTTC. Its protein product is CSARDKGIPQSANYGYTF.

This clonotype has more than one count but fewer than ten. The rearrangement joins TRBV20-1 to TRBJ1-2, with D uncertain. CDR1 and CDR2 from the germline V gene are DFQATT and SNEGSKA (reference sequence). Between the trimmed V and J ends, which lost 0 bases and 5 bases, there was a span of 16 bases. The CDR3 contains 15 residues. This CDR3 reads CSARDSGAPIYGYTF. The CDR3 DNA reads TGCAGTGCTAGAGATTCGGGCGCGCCGATTTATGGCTACACCTTC.

The chain joins TRBV6-2 or TRBV6-3 to TRBJ2-4; D unclear. This CDR3 region has 11 residues. Germline V gene sequence: CDR1 MNHEY, CDR2 SVGEGT. V lost 6 bases and J lost 15, with 15 bases in between. CDR3 in amino acids: CASRFDEVAYF. As DNA, the CDR3 is TGTGCCAGCAGGTTTGACGAGGTCGCGTACTTC.

As DNA, the CDR3 is TGCAGTGCTAGGAACAGGGGCGGCACTGAAGCTTTCTTT. It encodes CSARNRGGTEAFF. V and J are TRBV20-1 and TRBJ1-1, with 7 bases fitting TRBD1. The V and J ends lost 3 bases and 4 bases, in that order; junction bases with no gene match: 5. The CDR3 has 13 residues. In germline, CDR1 is DFQATT, CDR2 SNEGSKA (reference sequence).

The chain uses TRBV12-3 or TRBV12-4 and TRBJ2-1, with D hard to call. The last part of the DNA fits TRBJ2-7 better; the J call may be wrong. The CDR3 has 13 residues. The CDR3 DNA sequence: TGTGCCAGCAGTTTAGTTGGGTCCCACGAGCAGTACTTC. This gives the protein CASSLVGSHEQYF.

This sequence joins TRBV20-1 and TRBJ1-6, with D possibly being TRBD1 (5 bases). The CDR3 has 15 residues. CDR1 and CDR2 (germline): DFQATT, SNEGSKA (reference sequence). Trimming removed 1 base at V and 6 bases at J, with 13 bases between. The CDR3: CSARGGGTGNSPLHF. CDR3 coding DNA: TGCAGTGCTAGAGGGGGCGGGACGGGTAATTCACCCCTCCACTTT.

In its sample, this clonotype was seen a few times. The chain employs TRBV7-9 and TRBJ2-5, with D possibly TRBD2 on 6 matching bases. The CDR3 loop spans 14 amino acids. Looked up from germline, CDR1 is SEHNR and CDR2 is FQNEAQ (reference sequence). V shed 5 bases and J shed 1 base, with 11 bases lying between them. The CDR3 protein is CASSLGSPQETQYF. The CDR3 DNA follows: TGTGCCAGCAGCCTCGGGAGTCCCCAAGAGACCCAGTACTTC.

This chain uses TRBV6-5 with TRBJ1-1; unclear D gene. V lost 5 bases and J 1 base, leaving 11 bases between the germline ends. The CDR3 has 14 amino acids. CDR1 is MNHEY and CDR2 is SVGAGI in the germline V gene. The CDR3 nucleotides are TGTGCCAGCAGTCCTGACACCTGGAACACTGAAGCTTTCTTT. It codes for CASSPDTWNTEAFF.

The chain employs TRBV27 and TRBJ1-1; 8 bases are a match to TRBD1. The V and J ends lost 3 bases and 4 bases, in that order; junction bases with no gene match: 4. The CDR3 covers 14 residues. Germline assignment: CDR1 MNHEY and CDR2 SMNVEV (reference sequence). In nucleotides, the CDR3 is TGTGCCAGCAGTTTCAGGGGGCCGGGCACTGAAGCTTTCTTT. As protein: CASSFRGPGTEAFF.

Concerning this clonotype itself: The junction differs from germline at one of its ends, possibly a read error. The chain recombines TRBV20-1 with TRBJ2-5; 7 bases are shared with TRBD1. The germline CDR1 and CDR2 sequences are DFQATT and SNEGSKA (reference sequence). The CDR3 is made up of 13 amino acids. CDR3 in amino acids: CSASNRGWETQYF. The CDR3 DNA follows: TGCAGTGCTAGTAACAGGGGTTGGGAGACCCAGTACTTT.

The table lists this clonotype with many counts. This CDR3 is CSALRRQEHYNEQFF. The CDR3 DNA reads as TGCAGTGCTCTTCGCCGACAGGAACATTACAATGAGCAGTTCTTC. V and J are TRBV20-1 and TRBJ2-1; a possible D gene is TRBD1 (6 bases). Germline V gene sequence: CDR1 DFQATT, CDR2 SNEGSKA (reference sequence). This CDR3 contains 15 residues. V dropped 5 bases and J dropped 4 bases, with 18 bases sitting between them.

The chain employs TRBV5-1 and TRBJ2-1; 9 positions agree with TRBD1. V dropped 3 bases and J dropped 10; count of bases not matched to a gene: 11. Germline CDR1 reads SGHRS; CDR2 reads YFSETQ. The CDR3 is 15 residues long. The CDR3 sequence: CASSYRTGVMLEQFF. The DNA of the CDR3 is TGCGCCAGCAGCTACCGGACAGGGGTAATGTTGGAGCAGTTCTTC.

A few counts support this clonotype. V gene TRBV12-3 or TRBV12-4 combines with J gene TRBJ2-7; D possibly uses TRBD1 or TRBD2 (5 bases each). The CDR3 has 14 residues. Trimming left V 5 bases short and J 7 bases short, with 18 bases between. Here the CDR3 reads CASSLGTGYDEQYF. The CDR3 DNA is TGTGCCAGCAGTCTCGGGACCGGGTACGATGAGCAGTACTTC.

In this sample, this clonotype turned up once. The chain couples TRBV11-1 to TRBJ1-4, with D uncertain. The V end was cut by 5 bases, the J end by 7 bases, with 11 bases between. CDR1 is SGHAT, CDR2 FQDESV, per germline (reference sequence). CDR3 length: 13 amino acids. The CDR3 region has the DNA TGTGCCAGCAGCAGACGTCAGACTGAAAAACTGTTTTTT. This translates into CASSRRQTEKLFF. The whole variable domain, remainder taken from reference TRBV11-1 and TRBJ1-4, is EAEVAQSPRYKITEKSQAVAFWCDPISGHATLYWYRQILGQGPELLVQFQDESVVDDSQLPKDRFSAERLKGVDSTLKIQPAELGDSAMYLCASSRRQTEKLFFGSGTQLSVL.

This clonotype came up a few times. The genes are TRBV6-5 and TRBJ2-7, with D possibly matching TRBD2 (5 bases). CDR1 MNHEY and CDR2 SVGAGI come from the germline V gene. The CDR3 consists of 15 residues. Trimming shortened V by 5 bases and J by 2 bases, and 16 bases separated the two germline ends. The CDR3 DNA follows: TGTGCCAGCAGTCCCCGAGGGAGTGTACCCTACGAGCAGTACTTC. Amino acid sequence: CASSPRGSVPYEQYF.